The source of this T cell receptor beta chain is a study of vaccination and CD4 T cells after COVID-19. On the study more broadly: Two of the convalescents were Hispanic, and the group consisted of six males and four females. A vaccine, either BNT162b2 or mRNA-1273, was given to participants in two doses. Study-level points and caveats: Convalescent patients' median share of reactive clones seen only post-vaccination was around 90%.

CDR1 is DFQATT and CDR2 is SNEGSKA in the germline V gene (reference sequence). With 5 bases clipped from V and 9 bases from J, the junction kept 8 bases outside the gene matches. The CDR3 is made up of 13 amino acids. Turning to this clonotype: Its antigen is unknown.

The treatment here: approximately nine-day PBMC culture with coronavirus spike peptide pools or control peptides (ViraFEST assay). One should note that the unexposed donor's CD4+ T cells were collected before the COVID-19 pandemic (2011-2018). Sequenced with the Oncomine TCR Beta short-read assay was DNA taken from cultured CD4+ T cells. MiXCR, applied by TCRdb to the PCR reads, yields one record per CDR3 protein. The sample holds around 7,000 distinct CDR3 sequences, just under 40% seen once. The chain has TRBV20-1 and TRBJ2-1; 9 bases match TRBD2. The source material was CD4+ T cells from blood, cultured in vitro. This sequence originates from a human donor in good health. The CDR3, as DNA: TGCAGTGCTGTCGGTCTAGCGGGGTTTGAGCAGTTCTTC. Its protein is CSAVGLAGFEQFF.